The 9 T cell receptor beta chains below come from one sample, sequenced in a study of CD8 T cells in ankylosing spondylitis. Study results and caveats: Typical of ankylosing spondylitis blood, it appeared, was a TCR beta motif of about eight highly homologous variants.

TCRdb used MiXCR to reprocess the 5' RACE reads, holding one entry per CDR3 protein. The sample contains around 770,000 distinct CDR3 sequences, 10% to 15% of which appear only once. No antigen has been assigned to these receptors. Sequenced sample: blood, either unsorted or a sorted T cell fraction (not recorded which). These receptors all come from a male donor with ankylosing spondylitis.

This clonotype was observed a handful of times. The chain joins TRBV5-1 to TRBJ2-7, with D perhaps TRBD1 (6 bases). Trimming took 6 bases from V and 7 from J, leaving 17 bases between them. Per germline, CDR1 SGHRS and CDR2 YFSETQ. The CDR3 contains 13 residues. The CDR3 loop is CASKIQGPGEQYF. CDR3 bases: TGCGCCAGCAAGATTCAGGGGCCGGGGGAGCAGTACTTC.

This clonotype has ten or more counts. V usage is TRBV24-1 and J usage is TRBJ2-1; perhaps TRBD1 as D (5 bases). This CDR3 has 13 residues. Germline-derived CDR1 and CDR2 are KGHDR and SFDVKD. The germline V and J ends were trimmed by 4 bases and 9 bases, with 12 bases remaining between them. The CDR3 protein is CATSDAGKSEQFF. The CDR3 DNA is TGTGCCACCAGTGACGCAGGGAAGAGTGAGCAGTTCTTC.

The genes are TRBV19 and TRBJ2-5; 8 nucleotides align to TRBD2. Germline V CDR1 and CDR2: LNHDA, SQIVND (reference sequence). The junction had 9 bases not matched to a gene; V was cut back by 7 bases and J by 2 bases. The CDR3 loop spans 15 amino acids. The CDR3 DNA is TGTGCCAGTACTCCAAGACTAGCGAGACAAGAGACCCAGTACTTC. Translated: CASTPRLARQETQYF.

Points on this clonotype: Without the conserved terminal phenylalanine or tryptophan, this CDR3 likely stems from a read error. V and J are TRBV18 and TRBJ1-2; D is ambiguous. Trimming left V 1 base short and J 8 bases short, with 17 bases between. Per the germline V gene, CDR1 is KGHSH and CDR2 is LQKENI. The CDR3 extends over 15 amino acids. The CDR3 nucleotides read TGTGCCAGCTCACCACAGGCGAGTAAAAATGGCGGCTACACCCTC. It translates to CASSPQASKNGGYTL.

This clonotype occurred a few times. This chain uses TRBV20-1 with TRBJ2-3, with 8 bases fitting TRBD2. CDR1 and CDR2 (germline): DFQATT, SNEGSKA (reference sequence). With 0 bases clipped from V and 0 bases from J, the junction kept 8 bases outside the gene matches. The CDR3 has 17 residues. The DNA for the CDR3 is TGCAGTGCTAGAGACCCCCAAAGCGGGGGAAGCACAGATACGCAGTATTTT. Its translation is CSARDPQSGGSTDTQYF.

This clonotype has just a few counts. The CDR3 spells CASSLDGGRSTDTQYF. The DNA for the CDR3 is TGTGCCAGCAGCTTAGATGGCGGGAGGAGCACAGATACGCAGTATTTT. V is TRBV11-3 and J is TRBJ2-3, with 8 bases aligning to TRBD2. The germline CDR1 and CDR2 sequences are SGHNT and YENEEA. CDR3 length: 16 residues. V shed 0 bases and J 0 bases; nucleotides not matched to a gene: 2.

The J gene is TRBJ1-1, the V gene TRBV6-2 or TRBV6-3; D possibly corresponds to TRBD1 (5 bases). CDR3 length: 15 residues. The ends were cut back, 5 bases at V and 2 bases at J, with 15 bases in the middle. Germline V CDR1 and CDR2: MNHEY, SVGEGT. CDR3 amino acids: CASSTPTVFNTEAFF. The CDR3 DNA sequence: TGTGCCAGCAGTACCCCGACAGTATTTAACACTGAAGCTTTCTTT.

This clonotype was seen a few times. A much larger clone is a single base away; this may be a read error. This rearrangement joins TRBV24-1 to TRBJ2-6, with D uncertain. Trimming pared 7 bases from V and 0 bases from J, leaving 3 bases between. The CDR3 totals 13 residues. Germline loops: CDR1 KGHDR, CDR2 SFDVKD. The CDR3 sequence: CATSFSGANVLTF. As DNA, the CDR3 is TGTGCCACCAGCTTCTCTGGGGCCAACGTCCTGACTTTC.

This clonotype was detected many times. The V gene is TRBV5-1, the J gene TRBJ2-5; D ambiguous. The V end was cut by 4 bases, the J end by 2 bases, with 6 bases between. CDR1 and CDR2 from the germline V gene are SGHRS and YFSETQ. The CDR3 totals 12 residues. For the CDR3, the DNA is TGCGCCAGCAGCACGAATCAAGAGACCCAGTACTTC. Its protein product is CASSTNQETQYF.